This T cell receptor beta chain emerged from a study of pediatric ulcerative colitis. Overall study results and limits: All ulcerative colitis patients, but no controls, carried two rectal clonotypes.

This clone is a singleton in its sample. Its antigen is unknown. Measured with immunoSEQ multiplex PCR; TCRdb has only the in-frame clones, and not every one. The table records roughly 49,000 clones, about four fifths of them present only once. During colonoscopy, one to two rectal pinch biopsies were collected. The receptor's source is a girl aged 10-17 years with moderate ulcerative colitis. The sample was gut tissue.

CDR3: CASSEPRQGKTEAFF. The DNA for the CDR3 is TGTGCCAGCAGTGAACCAAGGCAGGGGAAGACTGAAGCTTTCTTT. The V call is TRBV2, the J call TRBJ1-1; D perhaps matches TRBD1 (6 bases). Germline values: CDR1 SNHLY, CDR2 FYNNEI. V was trimmed by 2 bases and J by 5 bases, leaving 15 bases between them. CDR3 length: 15 residues.